This T cell receptor (beta chain) was obtained from a study of blood T cells in healthy people across ages. Primers used in a second PCR of about 6 to 12 cycles were a sample-barcoded 5' primer and a J-beta primer mix. TCRdb fed the 5' RACE reads into MiXCR, producing one record per CDR3 protein. The sample lists fewer than 900,000 distinct CDR3 sequences; 35% to 40% were seen once. This CDR3 is 12 amino acids long. V lost 11 bases and J 1 base, leaving 11 bases between the germline ends. Study outcomes and limitations: Diversity estimates drawn from one million T cells were deemed underestimates. It was not possible, with unsorted PBMCs, to conclusively compare naive and antigen-experienced cells.

Investigators took around 10 milliliters of peripheral blood from every donor. To note about this clonotype: Its antigen is unknown.

The receptor's source is a man in his late teens or twenties in good health. This chain joins TRBV12-3 or TRBV12-4 and TRBJ1-1, with a possible D match to TRBD1 (6 bases). Specimen: blood. The CDR3 DNA reads TGTGCCGACAGGCGACGGAACACTGAAGCTTTCTTT. Its translation: CADRRRNTEAFF.